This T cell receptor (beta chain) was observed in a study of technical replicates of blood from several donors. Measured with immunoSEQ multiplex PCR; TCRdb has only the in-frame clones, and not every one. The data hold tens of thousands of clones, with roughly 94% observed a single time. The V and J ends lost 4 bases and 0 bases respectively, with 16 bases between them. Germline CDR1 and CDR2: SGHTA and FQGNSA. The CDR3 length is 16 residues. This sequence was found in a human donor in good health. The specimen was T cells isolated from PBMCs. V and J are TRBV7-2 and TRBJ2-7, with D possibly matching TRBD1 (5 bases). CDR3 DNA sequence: TGTGCCAGCAGCTCACACTACAGGAGTTCCTCCTACGAGCAGTACTTC. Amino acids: CASSSHYRSSSYEQYF.